This is a list of T cell receptor beta chains from one sample in a study of CD8 T cells in ankylosing spondylitis. TCRdb analysed the 5' RACE reads with MiXCR anew, one entry per CDR3 protein. This table holds 230,000 or so distinct CDR3 sequences, 15% to 20% found once. Sequenced sample: blood, either unsorted or a sorted T cell fraction (not recorded which). The receptors here all came from a male donor with ankylosing spondylitis or in good health (not recorded which). Both conserved end residues are part of each CDR3.

j_call v_call cdr3_aa
TRBJ2-7 TRBV28 CASSITGGHEQYF
TRBJ2-2 TRBV10-3 CAISDSKGGALHTGELFF
TRBJ2-7 TRBV5-5 CASSFQGRGAEQYF
TRBJ2-1 TRBV28 CASSLWGFASGPSYNEQFF
TRBJ2-7 TRBV4-1 CASSQTVGLIYEQYF
TRBJ2-7 TRBV20-1 CSAGDSYEQYF
TRBJ2-1 TRBV4-2 CASSQDQPGRVYNEQFF
TRBJ2-5 TRBV7-3 CASSSTGGAGETQYF
TRBJ2-3 TRBV19 CASSTEATLGDTQYF
TRBJ2-1 TRBV10-3 CAISVAGVAHNEQFF
TRBJ2-1 TRBV29-1 CSGESGRAYNEQFF
TRBJ2-1 TRBV29-1 CSAGLSGGNNEQFF
TRBJ1-3 TRBV2 CARGDTTSGNTIYF
TRBJ2-5 TRBV12-3/TRBV12-4 CASRTGTSGETQYF
TRBJ1-2 TRBV29-1 CSVDEGSGYTF
TRBJ2-7 TRBV27 CASSPLDQGGFEQYF
TRBJ2-7 TRBV2 CASSELAGRYEQYF
TRBJ2-3 TRBV7-6 CASSPGPGDTQYF
TRBJ1-1 TRBV12-3/TRBV12-4 CASSLNRAVTEAFF
TRBJ2-5 TRBV20-1 CSARRLASGDQETQYF
TRBJ2-1 TRBV6-2/TRBV6-3 CASSPLEYNEQFF
TRBJ2-1 TRBV6-2/TRBV6-3 CASTNRDSYHNEQFF
TRBJ2-5 TRBV5-5 CASSSNGHQETQYF
TRBJ2-1 TRBV20-1 CSASHPRGIDEQFF
TRBJ2-7 TRBV12-3/TRBV12-4 CASSLSGLFYEQYF
TRBJ2-1 TRBV5-1 CASSLEGDEQFF
TRBJ1-5 TRBV20-1 CSAKVDMGGREPQHF
TRBJ2-7 TRBV12-3/TRBV12-4 CACSLRRVWGQGTYEQYF
TRBJ2-7 TRBV5-1 CASSSRQDYEQYF
TRBJ2-5 TRBV5-1 CASSFETGDGETQYF
TRBJ2-7 TRBV15 CATSRARTGGFYEQYF
TRBJ2-7 TRBV28 CASSPGTEAYEQYF
TRBJ1-1 TRBV12-3/TRBV12-4 CASRQVKGLNTEAFF
TRBJ2-5 TRBV5-1 CASSLGQGSGETQYF
TRBJ2-3 TRBV5-6 CASSPDRGNTDTQYF
TRBJ1-1 TRBV29-1 CSVEDHNGVNTEAFF
TRBJ2-1 TRBV29-1 CSVVAPLGGSSYNEQFF
TRBJ2-1 TRBV6-6 CASSYGQDNEQFF
TRBJ2-1 TRBV12-3/TRBV12-4 CASSHWDSYNEQFF
TRBJ2-1 TRBV20-1 CSASDIFSYNEQFF
TRBJ1-2 TRBV20-1 CSARIQSYFGYTF
TRBJ2-1 TRBV15 CATSMGNEQFF
TRBJ2-1 TRBV12-3/TRBV12-4 CASSGPGIPPHNEQFF
TRBJ2-1 TRBV11-2 CASSPGTFLEQFF
TRBJ1-5 TRBV11-3 CASSAETDRGNQPQHF
TRBJ2-7 TRBV10-3 CAISEIGADYSYEQYF
TRBJ1-5 TRBV6-1 CASRPGEGQPQHF
TRBJ2-2 TRBV29-1 CSVDSGPGELLF
TRBJ2-7 TRBV27 CASSLRFGHFYEQYF